The sequence of this T cell receptor (beta chain) was determined in a study of neoadjuvant anti-PD-1 for oral cavity cancer (dated by TCRdb to the early 2020s). Regarding the study in general: Patients mostly received three to four biweekly doses of nivolumab at 3 mg/kg before curative-intent surgical resection. Responders were defined as patients with complete response, partial response or stable disease by RECIST 1.1; non-responders were defined as patients with progression. There were some 13 patients in the parent correlative cohort, and the response rate was around 30%. Patients without progression received a fourth nivolumab dose around day 43 and underwent definitive surgical resection on days 50-56. What the authors observed across the whole study: After neoadjuvant nivolumab, non-responders showed significantly higher T cell clonality (Gini index) in PBMCs than responders did. Only three patients per response group were included in the TCR analyses, and larger cohorts for validation were called for by the authors. A higher pretreatment blood Treg/Th17 ratio correlated with both higher pretreatment blood TCRbeta clonality and lower post-treatment tumor TCRbeta clonality.

This clone was counted a few times. Its recognized antigen is unknown. No much larger clonotype is one base removed from it; base qualities were not supplied. For deep sequencing, PBMC libraries mostly used around 480 ng of input genomic DNA, with six replicates for each sample. The immunoSEQ hsTCRbeta kit was used to prepare TCRbeta libraries according to the manufacturer's instructions. Sequencing of the completed libraries took place using an Illumina NovaSeq 6000 S4 flow cell after they had been pooled to around 3 nM. Turning to the authors' computational methods: The immunoSEQ Analyzer handled quality control and preprocessing of the raw data. The analysis was restricted to productive rearrangements, with each unique CDR3 amino acid sequence defining a clonotype. Using the R package tcR, the researchers computed the Gini-Simpson index as their estimate of repertoire clonality. Gini indices were compared with Student's t test, and associations with tumor size change were assessed by Pearson correlation. Sourced from immuneACCESS, this table was stored by TCRdb with only in-frame sequences that have V and J called. A share of the clones is absent; for the studies checked, an unresolved V gene accounts for under half, and the remainder has no known explanation. That table is the source of V, J and clone size, and D and trimming were worked out from the DNA. The sample includes some 14,000 clones, with 76% observed a single time. The top ten hold more than 2% of the sample.

The V and J ends are trimmed by 3 bases and 3 bases, leaving 3 bases between them. Spanning cysteine to phenylalanine, the CDR3 consists of 11 amino acids. CDR3 DNA is the only sequence kept; it has 33 bases, read in frame from the first base. The CDR1 and CDR2 encoded by the germline V gene are SNHLY and FYNNEI. In light of the paper, this sample's time point label describes: after neoadjuvant nivolumab, at surgical resection. The patients had newly diagnosed stage II-IVA oral cavity squamous cell carcinoma and had not received any prior systemic or radiation treatment. The cohort consisted of patients with HPV-negative, locally advanced oral cavity squamous cell carcinoma. Peripheral blood mononuclear cells were analyzed directly, without maintenance or expansion in culture. Samples came from a longitudinal correlative study of a single-arm phase II trial of neoadjuvant nivolumab in oral cavity squamous cell carcinoma. Subject-matched pre- and post-treatment PBMCs and tumors from three responders and three non-responders were subjected to genomic DNA-based TCRbeta sequencing. Peripheral blood mononuclear cells were collected before nivolumab treatment and were collected again after treatment, at the time of surgery. Genomic DNA was isolated from PBMCs using the Maxwell RSC DNA from Cells kit.

The chain uses TRBV2 and TRBJ2-7, with the D gene call left open. The origin of this receptor is a person aged 35 to 85 with oral cavity squamous cell carcinoma. The sample was PBMCs, taken after nivolumab (anti-PD-1) treatment. The DNA reads as follows: TGTGCCAGCAGTGAGCTCTACGAGCAGTACTTC. Its protein product is CASSELYEQYF.